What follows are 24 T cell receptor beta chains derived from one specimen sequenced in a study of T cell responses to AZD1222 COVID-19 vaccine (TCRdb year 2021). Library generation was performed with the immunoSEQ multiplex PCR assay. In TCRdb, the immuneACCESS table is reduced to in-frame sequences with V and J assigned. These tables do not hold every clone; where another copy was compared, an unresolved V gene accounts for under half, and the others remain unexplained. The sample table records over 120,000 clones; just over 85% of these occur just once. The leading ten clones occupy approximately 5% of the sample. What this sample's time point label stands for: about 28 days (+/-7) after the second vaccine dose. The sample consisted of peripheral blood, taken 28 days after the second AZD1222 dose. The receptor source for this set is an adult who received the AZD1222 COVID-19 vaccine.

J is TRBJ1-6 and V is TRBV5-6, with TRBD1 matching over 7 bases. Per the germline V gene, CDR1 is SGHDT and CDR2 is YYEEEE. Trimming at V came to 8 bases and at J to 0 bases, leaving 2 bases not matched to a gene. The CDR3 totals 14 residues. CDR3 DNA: TGTGCCAGGGACAGGAGCTCCTATAATTCACCCCTCCACTTT. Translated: CARDRSSYNSPLHF.

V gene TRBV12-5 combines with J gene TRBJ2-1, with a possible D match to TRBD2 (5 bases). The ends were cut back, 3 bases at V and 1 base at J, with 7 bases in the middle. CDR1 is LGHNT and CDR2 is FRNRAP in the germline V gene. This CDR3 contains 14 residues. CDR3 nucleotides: TGTGCTAGTGGTTTCCGGACTTCCTACAATGAGCAGTTCTTC. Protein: CASGFRTSYNEQFF. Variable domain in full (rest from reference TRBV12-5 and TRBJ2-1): DARVTQTPRHKVTEMGQEVTMRCQPILGHNTVFWYRQTMMQGLELLAYFRNRAPLDDSGMPKDRFSAEMPDATLATLKIQPSEPRDSAVYFCASGFRTSYNEQFFGPGTRLTVL.

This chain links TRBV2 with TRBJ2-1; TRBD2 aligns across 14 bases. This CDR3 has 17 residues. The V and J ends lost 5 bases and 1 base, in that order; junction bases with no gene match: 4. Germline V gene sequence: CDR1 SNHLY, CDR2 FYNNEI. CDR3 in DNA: TGTGCCAGCAGTAAGACTAGCGGGGGGGCATCCTACAATGAGCAGTTCTTC. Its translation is CASSKTSGGASYNEQFF. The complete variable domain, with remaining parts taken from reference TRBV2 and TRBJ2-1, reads EPEVTQTPSHQVTQMGQEVILRCVPISNHLYFYWYRQILGQKVEFLVSFYNNEISEKSEIFDDQFSVERPDGSNFTLKIRSTKLEDSAMYFCASSKTSGGASYNEQFFGPGTRLTVL.

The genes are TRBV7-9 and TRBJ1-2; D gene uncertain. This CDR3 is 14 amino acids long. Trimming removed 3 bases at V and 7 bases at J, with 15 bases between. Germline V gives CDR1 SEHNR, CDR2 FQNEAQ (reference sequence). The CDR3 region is CASSFGRRSGGYTF. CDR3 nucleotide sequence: TGTGCCAGCAGCTTTGGACGCCGATCGGGTGGCTACACCTTC.

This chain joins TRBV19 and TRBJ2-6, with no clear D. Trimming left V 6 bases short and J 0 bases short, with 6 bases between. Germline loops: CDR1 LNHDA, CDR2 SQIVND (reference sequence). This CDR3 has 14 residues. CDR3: CASRYLSGANVLTF. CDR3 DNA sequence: TGTGCCAGTAGGTATCTCTCTGGGGCCAACGTCCTGACTTTC.

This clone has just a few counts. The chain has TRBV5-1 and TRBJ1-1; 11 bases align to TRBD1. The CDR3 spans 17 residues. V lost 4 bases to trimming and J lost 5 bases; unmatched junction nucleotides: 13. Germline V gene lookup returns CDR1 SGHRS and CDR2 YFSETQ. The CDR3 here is CASSPGQGEKLGTEAFF. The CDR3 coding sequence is TGCGCCAGCAGCCCGGGACAGGGGGAAAAATTGGGGACTGAAGCTTTCTTT. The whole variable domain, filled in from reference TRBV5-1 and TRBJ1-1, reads KAGVTQTPRYLIKTRGQQVTLSCSPISGHRSVSWYQQTPGQGLQFLFEYFSETQRNKGNFPGRFSGRQFSNSRSEMNVSTLELGDSALYLCASSPGQGEKLGTEAFFGQGTRLTVV.

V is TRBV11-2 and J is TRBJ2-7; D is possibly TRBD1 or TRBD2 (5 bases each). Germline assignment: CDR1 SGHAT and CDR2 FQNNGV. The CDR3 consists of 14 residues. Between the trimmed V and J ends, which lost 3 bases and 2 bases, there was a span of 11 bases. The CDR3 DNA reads TGTGCCAGCAGCTTCGTAGGGGACGCCTACGAGCAGTACTTC. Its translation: CASSFVGDAYEQYF.

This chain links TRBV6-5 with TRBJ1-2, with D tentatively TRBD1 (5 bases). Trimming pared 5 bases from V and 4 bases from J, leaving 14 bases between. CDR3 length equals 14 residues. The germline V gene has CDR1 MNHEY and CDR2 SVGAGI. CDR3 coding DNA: TGTGCCAGCAGTCCACAGGATGCCTCCTATGGCTACACCTTC. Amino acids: CASSPQDASYGYTF.

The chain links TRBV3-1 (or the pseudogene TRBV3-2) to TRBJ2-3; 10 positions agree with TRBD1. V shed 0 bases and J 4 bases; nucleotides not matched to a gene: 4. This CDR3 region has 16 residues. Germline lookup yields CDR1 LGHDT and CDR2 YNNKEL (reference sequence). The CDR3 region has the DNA TGTGCCAGCAGCCAAGAGTTTGGACAGGGGGCAGATACGCAGTATTTT. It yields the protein CASSQEFGQGADTQYF.

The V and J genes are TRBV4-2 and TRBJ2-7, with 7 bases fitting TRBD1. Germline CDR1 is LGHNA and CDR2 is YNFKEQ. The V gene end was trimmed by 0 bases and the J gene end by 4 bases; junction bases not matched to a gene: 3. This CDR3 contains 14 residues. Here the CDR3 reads CASSQDLGQYEQYF. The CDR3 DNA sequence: TGTGCCAGCAGCCAAGATCTGGGACAGTACGAGCAGTACTTC.

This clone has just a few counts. The CDR3 DNA follows: TGTGCCAGCGGGCACCCGCGCACCGGGGAGCTGTTTTTT. It is translated as CASGHPRTGELFF. This chain links TRBV7-2 with TRBJ2-2; D remains ambiguous. This CDR3 has 13 residues. Germline V gene sequence: CDR1 SGHTA, CDR2 FQGNSA. Trimming took off 8 bases at V and 4 bases at J, with 11 bases between the two ends.

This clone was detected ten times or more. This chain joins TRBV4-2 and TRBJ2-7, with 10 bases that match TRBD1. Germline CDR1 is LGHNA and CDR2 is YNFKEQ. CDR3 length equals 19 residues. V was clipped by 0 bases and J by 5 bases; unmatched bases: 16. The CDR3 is CASSQEFRAWDRGFNEQYF. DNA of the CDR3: TGTGCCAGCAGCCAAGAATTTCGTGCGTGGGACAGGGGATTCAACGAGCAGTACTTC.

CDR3 in DNA: TGTGCCAGCAGGGTGACTAGCGGGGGGATAGAGTACTTC. Protein sequence: CASRVTSGGIEYF. This sequence joins TRBV28 and TRBJ2-5, with TRBD2 matching 13 bases. The CDR3 extends over 13 amino acids. V lost 6 bases to trimming and J lost 12 bases; unmatched junction nucleotides: 7. CDR1 and CDR2 (germline): MDHEN, SYDVKM.

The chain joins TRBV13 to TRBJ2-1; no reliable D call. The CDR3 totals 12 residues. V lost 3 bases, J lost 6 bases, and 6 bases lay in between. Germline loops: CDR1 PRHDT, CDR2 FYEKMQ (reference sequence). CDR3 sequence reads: CASSFLANEQFF. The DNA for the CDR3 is TGTGCCAGCAGCTTCTTAGCCAATGAGCAGTTCTTC.

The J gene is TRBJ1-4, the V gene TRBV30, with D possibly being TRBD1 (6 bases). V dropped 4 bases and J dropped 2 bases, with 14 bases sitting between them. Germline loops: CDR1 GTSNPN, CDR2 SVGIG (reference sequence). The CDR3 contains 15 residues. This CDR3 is CAWTPPGDTNEKLFF. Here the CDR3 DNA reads TGTGCCTGGACCCCCCCAGGGGACACTAATGAAAAACTGTTTTTT.

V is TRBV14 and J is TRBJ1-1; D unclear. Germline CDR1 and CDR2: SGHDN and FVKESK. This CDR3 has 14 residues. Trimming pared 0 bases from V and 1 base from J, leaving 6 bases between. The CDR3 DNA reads TGTGCCAGCAGCCAAGATGCGGGGAACACTGAAGCTTTCTTT. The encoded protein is CASSQDAGNTEAFF. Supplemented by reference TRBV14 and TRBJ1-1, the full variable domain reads EAGVTQFPSHSVIEKGQTVTLRCDPISGHDNLYWYRRVMGKEIKFLLHFVKESKQDESGMPNNRFLAERTGGTYSTLKVQPAELEDSGVYFCASSQDAGNTEAFFGQGTRLTVV.

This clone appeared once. CDR3 loop: CAISDSGVYGYTF. CDR3 coding DNA: TGTGCCATCAGTGATTCAGGGGTCTATGGCTACACCTTC. The V gene is TRBV10-3, the J gene TRBJ1-2; D might be TRBD1 (6 bases). The CDR3 consists of 13 residues. V gave up 3 bases and J gave up 4 bases, with 9 bases separating them. Germline CDR1 reads ENHRY; CDR2 reads SYGVKD.

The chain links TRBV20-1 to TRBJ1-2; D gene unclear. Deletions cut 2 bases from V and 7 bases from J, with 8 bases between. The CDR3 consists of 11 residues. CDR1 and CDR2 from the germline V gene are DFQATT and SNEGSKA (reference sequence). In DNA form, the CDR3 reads TGCAGTGCTAGACGGCTCATTGGCTACACCTTC. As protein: CSARRLIGYTF.

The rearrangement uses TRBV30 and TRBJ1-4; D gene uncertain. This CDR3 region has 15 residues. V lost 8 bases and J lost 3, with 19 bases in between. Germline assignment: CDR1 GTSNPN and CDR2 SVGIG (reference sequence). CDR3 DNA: TGTGCCCACACCCCACGAGGAGGTCCTAATGAAAAACTGTTTTTT. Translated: CAHTPRGGPNEKLFF. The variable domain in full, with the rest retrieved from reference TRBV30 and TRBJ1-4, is SQTIHQWPATLVQPVGSPLSLECTVEGTSNPNLYWYRQAAGRGLQLLFYSVGIGQISSEVPQNLSASRPQDRQFILSSKKLLLSDSGFYLCAHTPRGGPNEKLFFGSGTQLSVL.

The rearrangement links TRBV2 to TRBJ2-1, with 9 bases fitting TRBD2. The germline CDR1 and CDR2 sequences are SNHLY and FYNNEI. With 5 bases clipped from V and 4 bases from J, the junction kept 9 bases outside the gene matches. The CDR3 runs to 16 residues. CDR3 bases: TGTGCCAGCAGTAGTAGTCCAGCGGGAGGTTACAATGAGCAGTTCTTC. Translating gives CASSSSPAGGYNEQFF. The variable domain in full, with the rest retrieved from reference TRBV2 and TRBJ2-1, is EPEVTQTPSHQVTQMGQEVILRCVPISNHLYFYWYRQILGQKVEFLVSFYNNEISEKSEIFDDQFSVERPDGSNFTLKIRSTKLEDSAMYFCASSSSPAGGYNEQFFGPGTRLTVL.

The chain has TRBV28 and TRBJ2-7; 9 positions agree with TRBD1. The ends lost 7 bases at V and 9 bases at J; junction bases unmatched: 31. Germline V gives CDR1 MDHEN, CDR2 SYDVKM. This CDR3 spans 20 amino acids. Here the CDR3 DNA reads TGTGCCAGCACTCCTCTCCGGGACAGGGAGAACCCAACGCTAACCTTCGGGCAGTACTTC. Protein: CASTPLRDRENPTLTFGQYF.

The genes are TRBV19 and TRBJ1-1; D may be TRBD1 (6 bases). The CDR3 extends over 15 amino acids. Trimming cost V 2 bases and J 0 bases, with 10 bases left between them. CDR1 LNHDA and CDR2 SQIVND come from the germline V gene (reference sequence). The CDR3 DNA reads TGTGCCAGTAGTATATTAGAGGGGGTGAACACTGAAGCTTTCTTT. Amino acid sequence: CASSILEGVNTEAFF. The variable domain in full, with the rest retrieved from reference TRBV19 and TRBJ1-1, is DGGITQSPKYLFRKEGQNVTLSCEQNLNHDAMYWYRQDPGQGLRLIYYSQIVNDFQKGDIAEGYSVSREKKESFPLTVTSAQKNPTAFYLCASSILEGVNTEAFFGQGTRLTVV.

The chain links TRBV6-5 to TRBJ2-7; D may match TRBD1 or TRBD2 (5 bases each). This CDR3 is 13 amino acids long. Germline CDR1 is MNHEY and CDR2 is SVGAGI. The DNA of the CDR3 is TGTACCACAGGTGGAGACCTCGGGGACGAGCAGTACTTC. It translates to CTTGGDLGDEQYF.

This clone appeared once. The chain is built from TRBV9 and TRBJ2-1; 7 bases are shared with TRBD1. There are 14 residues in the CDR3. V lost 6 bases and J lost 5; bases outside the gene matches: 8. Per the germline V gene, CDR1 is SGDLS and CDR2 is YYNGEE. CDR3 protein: CASNPGTANNEQFF. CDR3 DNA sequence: TGTGCCAGCAACCCCGGGACAGCTAACAATGAGCAGTTCTTC.